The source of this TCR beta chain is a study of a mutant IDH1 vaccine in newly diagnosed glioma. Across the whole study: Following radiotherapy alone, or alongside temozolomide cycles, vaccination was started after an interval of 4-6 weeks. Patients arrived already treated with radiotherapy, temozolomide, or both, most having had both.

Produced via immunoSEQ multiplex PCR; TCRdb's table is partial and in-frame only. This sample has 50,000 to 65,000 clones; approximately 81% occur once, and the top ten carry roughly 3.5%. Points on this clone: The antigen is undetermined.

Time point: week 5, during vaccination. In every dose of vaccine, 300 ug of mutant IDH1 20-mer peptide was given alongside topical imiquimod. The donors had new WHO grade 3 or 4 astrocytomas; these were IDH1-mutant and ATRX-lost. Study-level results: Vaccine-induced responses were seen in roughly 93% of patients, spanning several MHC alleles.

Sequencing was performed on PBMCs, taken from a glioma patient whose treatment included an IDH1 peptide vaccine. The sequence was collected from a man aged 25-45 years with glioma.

This CDR3 reads CASSFTPDANYGYTF. In DNA, the CDR3 is TGTGCCAGCAGTTTTACCCCGGATGCTAACTATGGCTACACCTTC. V usage is TRBV6-5 and J usage is TRBJ1-2; D ambiguous. Germline loops: CDR1 MNHEY, CDR2 SVGAGI. The CDR3 is made up of 15 amino acids. The germline V and J ends were trimmed by 4 bases and 0 bases, with 12 bases remaining between them.